This TCR beta chain was sequenced during a study of shared clonotypes between healthy human individuals. The CDR3 sequence is 14 residues long. From germline, CDR1 is SGHAT and CDR2 FQNNGV. V was pared by 2 bases and J by 3 bases, with 8 bases between. Libraries were prepared by immunoSEQ multiplex PCR; TCRdb keeps only in-frame clonotypes and omits some of them. This sample has about 2.4 million clones, with 93% found just once. Sequencing was performed on naive CD4+ T cells from PBMCs. As for subset: CD45RA+ positively selected. The chain links TRBV11-2 to TRBJ1-3; tentative D call: TRBD1 (6 bases). This sequence originates from a man aged 18-30 years in good health. Some clones in this sample may be carry-over from other donors' samples. The DNA for the CDR3 is TGTGCCAGCAGCTTACAGGGGATTGGAAACACCATATATTTT. Residues: CASSLQGIGNTIYF.